This TCR beta chain was sequenced for a study of a mutant IDH1 vaccine in newly diagnosed glioma. Study details: The therapy given earlier, which was standard therapy, consisted of radiotherapy, temozolomide, or both, and most of the patients received both. The timing of visit V12 was week 35, and that of visit V13 was week 47.

CDR3 length: 15 residues. Between the trimmed V and J ends, which lost 5 bases and 2 bases, there was a span of 12 bases. Germline V gene sequence: CDR1 LNHDA, CDR2 SQIVND (reference sequence). Sequencing used immunoSEQ multiplex PCR; TCRdb keeps in-frame clones, though not all of them. The table has tens of thousands of clones, less than 85% seen once. The time point denotes: week 47, end of study. It was 300 ug of mutant IDH1 20-mer peptide that made up each vaccine dose, given with topical imiquimod. About this clone itself: What it binds is not known.

The chain joins TRBV19 to TRBJ2-2; D is perhaps TRBD1 (6 bases). The sequence was obtained from a man aged 18 to 30 with glioma. Some clones in this sample may be carry-over from other donors' samples. Source: PBMCs, taken from a glioma patient whose treatment included an IDH1 peptide vaccine. The CDR3 coding sequence is TGTGCCAGTAGTTCAACAGGGATCAACACCGGGGAGCTGTTTTTT. Its protein is CASSSTGINTGELFF.